Presented here are 27 T cell receptor beta chains from one specimen sequenced in a study of T cell responses to AZD1222 COVID-19 vaccine (dated by TCRdb to about 2021). The time point label, as the study defines it: baseline before first vaccination. To prepare the library, the immunoSEQ multiplex PCR assay was applied. As stored in TCRdb, this immuneACCESS dataset retains in-frame rearrangements with V and J assigned. A fraction of the clones does not appear; measured against another copy, unresolved V genes explain less than half of the discrepancy, and the remainder lacks a known reason. Counted in this sample were roughly 77,000 clones; approximately 91% of them appeared once. The ten most abundant clones make up about 5.2% of the sample. The input for sequencing was peripheral blood, taken on day 0 of AZD1222 vaccination. These receptors all come from an adult in good health.

This clone was observed a single time. V is TRBV7-2 and J is TRBJ1-6; D ambiguous. Germline CDR1 and CDR2: SGHTA and FQGNSA. The V end was cut by 1 base, the J end by 0 bases, with 7 bases between. The CDR3 consists of 16 residues. CDR3 DNA sequence: TGTGCCAGCAGCTTAGTCCAAAGCTCCTATAATTCACCCCTCCACTTT. This sequence encodes CASSLVQSSYNSPLHF.

The V and J genes are TRBV27 and TRBJ2-7; weak D call: TRBD2 (5 bases). The CDR3 is 13 residues long. Germline-derived CDR1 and CDR2 are MNHEY and SMNVEV (reference sequence). Trimming took 7 bases from V and 6 from J, leaving 16 bases between them. CDR3 loop: CASNLNGVGEQYF. The CDR3 nucleotides read TGTGCCAGCAACCTCAACGGGGTCGGCGAGCAGTACTTC.

V and J are TRBV12-3 or TRBV12-4 and TRBJ1-1; 7 nucleotides agree with TRBD1. The length of the CDR3 is 13 residues. Trimming cost V 10 bases and J 1 base; bases outside gene matches: 6. DNA for the CDR3: TGTGCCAACACTAGACAGGGGAACACTGAAGCTTTCTTT. Translation gives CANTRQGNTEAFF.

The chain has TRBV19 and TRBJ1-4; maybe TRBD1 (6 bases). CDR3 length equals 15 residues. Trimming stripped 4 bases from V and 8 bases from J, with 17 bases between. Per the germline V gene, CDR1 is LNHDA and CDR2 is SQIVND (reference sequence). The CDR3 DNA is TGTGCCAGTAGTAACCACAGGGCCTCGGGGGAAAAACTGTTTTTT. It is translated as CASSNHRASGEKLFF.

The chain links TRBV5-1 to TRBJ1-6; 9 bases agree with TRBD1. Germline-derived CDR1 and CDR2 are SGHRS and YFSETQ. With 2 bases clipped from V and 7 bases from J, the junction kept 4 bases outside the gene matches. CDR3 length: 15 amino acids. CDR3 sequence reads: CASSFGTGQNSPLHF. The CDR3 coding sequence is TGCGCCAGCAGCTTCGGGACAGGGCAGAATTCACCCCTCCACTTT.

This sequence joins TRBV19 and TRBJ1-4; D ambiguous. The CDR3 consists of 12 residues. V lost 3 bases, J lost 13 bases, and 12 bases lay in between. Per the germline V gene, CDR1 is LNHDA and CDR2 is SQIVND (reference sequence). This chain's CDR3 is CASSIGQAVLFF. The CDR3 region has the DNA TGTGCCAGTAGTATTGGTCAGGCCGTACTGTTTTTT.

The chain couples TRBV6-5 to TRBJ2-7; D may match TRBD1 or TRBD2 (5 bases each). The CDR3 runs 14 residues. With 7 bases removed from V and 0 bases from J, the gap between germline ends came to 13 bases. Germline-derived CDR1 and CDR2 are MNHEY and SVGAGI. The CDR3 DNA reads TGTGCCAGCACTAAGGGACCGAACTCCTACGAGCAGTACTTC. Amino acids: CASTKGPNSYEQYF.

The chain joins TRBV27 to TRBJ1-1; the D gene is possibly TRBD1 (6 bases). This CDR3 comprises 14 residues. The V gene lost 3 bases and the J gene lost 1 base, with 9 bases spanning the gap. Germline V gene lookup returns CDR1 MNHEY and CDR2 SMNVEV (reference sequence). This CDR3 is CASSFGGQNTEAFF. In nucleotides, the CDR3 is TGTGCCAGCAGTTTTGGGGGGCAGAACACTGAAGCTTTCTTT.

This sequence joins TRBV11-2 and TRBJ2-7; D is unclear. Germline lookup yields CDR1 SGHAT and CDR2 FQNNGV. V was cut by 5 bases and J by 0 bases, with 11 bases left in between. The length of the CDR3 is 14 residues. The CDR3 protein is CASSLFGLSYEQYF. The CDR3, as DNA: TGTGCCAGCAGCCTTTTCGGGCTCTCCTACGAGCAGTACTTC.

The gene calls are TRBV5-1 and TRBJ1-5; 7 bases match TRBD1. V shed 0 bases and J 5 bases; nucleotides not matched to a gene: 5. Germline V gene lookup returns CDR1 SGHRS and CDR2 YFSETQ. CDR3 length: 15 amino acids. This CDR3 is CASSLEGAVYQPQHF. The CDR3 coding sequence is TGCGCCAGCAGCTTGGAGGGGGCAGTATATCAGCCCCAGCATTTT.

The CDR3 is CASSYTTVNQPQHF. The CDR3 nucleotides read TGTGCCAGCAGTTACACGACAGTCAATCAGCCCCAGCATTTT. The rearrangement links TRBV6-2 or TRBV6-3 to TRBJ1-5, with D possibly being TRBD1 (5 bases). The V end lost 2 bases, the J end lost 3 bases, and 8 bases lay between the germline ends. The CDR3 covers 14 residues. The V gene's germline CDR1 is MNHEY and CDR2 SVGEGT.

This clone was counted a single time. The chain recombines TRBV5-5 with TRBJ2-7; D gene ambiguous. Germline V gene data show CDR1 as SGHKS and CDR2 as YYEKEE (reference sequence). The germline V and J ends were trimmed by 6 bases and 1 base, with 11 bases remaining between them. The CDR3 runs 13 residues. The CDR3 region is CASIPTASYEQYF. The DNA of the CDR3 is TGTGCCAGCATCCCGACCGCGTCCTACGAGCAGTACTTC. Using reference TRBV5-5 and TRBJ2-7 for the parts outside the CDR3, the full variable domain is DAGVTQSPTHLIKTRGQQVTLRCSPISGHKSVSWYQQVLGQGPQFIFQYYEKEERGRGNFPDRFSARQFPNYSSELNVNALLLGDSALYLCASIPTASYEQYFGPGTRLTVT.

The V gene is TRBV11-2, the J gene TRBJ1-5, with 9 bases matching TRBD1. This CDR3 region has 14 residues. V lost 5 bases, J lost 7 bases, and 6 bases stayed unmatched. The V gene's germline CDR1 is SGHAT and CDR2 FQNNGV. The CDR3 DNA reads TGTGCCAGCAGCCAGGGACAGGGATGGCAGCCCCAGCATTTT. This encodes CASSQGQGWQPQHF.

CDR3 bases: TGCAGCGTTGACCGGGACACTAGGAACACTGAAGCTTTCTTT. Translating gives CSVDRDTRNTEAFF. This rearrangement joins TRBV29-1 to TRBJ1-1; D is perhaps TRBD1 (6 bases). Germline lookup yields CDR1 SQVTM and CDR2 ANQGSEA. This CDR3 comprises 14 residues. Trimming shortened V by 3 bases and J by 1 base, and 12 bases separated the two germline ends.

V is TRBV7-2 and J is TRBJ2-7, with a weak D call TRBD1 (9 bases). The CDR3 has 14 residues. V lost 4 bases to trimming and J lost 6 bases, with 16 bases between them. CDR1 is SGHTA, CDR2 FQGNSA, per germline. CDR3: CASSSQGAGGEQYF. CDR3 in DNA: TGTGCCAGCAGCTCACAGGGGGCGGGAGGCGAGCAGTACTTC.

The genes are TRBV23-1 and TRBJ2-3; D is unresolved. TRBV23-1 is marked as an open reading frame, function uncertain. Trimming removed 10 bases from V and 5 bases from J, with 7 bases in between. This CDR3 region has 10 residues. CDR3 amino acids: CAKYRDTQYF. In DNA, the CDR3 is TGCGCCAAGTATAGAGATACGCAGTATTTT.

The chain is built from TRBV6-5 and TRBJ2-7; no reliable D call. This CDR3 contains 14 residues. V was pared by 6 bases and J by 4 bases, with 16 bases between. Germline V gives CDR1 MNHEY, CDR2 SVGAGI. The CDR3: CASREDAPPYEQYF. The CDR3 DNA sequence: TGTGCCAGCAGAGAGGATGCCCCACCTTACGAGCAGTACTTC.

The V and J genes are TRBV5-1 and TRBJ1-3, with a tentative D call TRBD1 (6 bases). CDR1 and CDR2 from the germline V gene are SGHRS and YFSETQ. The CDR3 spans 15 residues. Trimming removed 0 bases from V and 0 bases from J, with 7 bases in between. The CDR3 nucleotides are TGCGCCAGCAGCTTGGAGGGGGTCTCTGGAAACACCATATATTTT. It specifies CASSLEGVSGNTIYF.

J is TRBJ2-7 and V is TRBV20-1; D remains unclear. Trimming left V 2 bases short and J 6 bases short, with 8 bases between. The CDR3 is made up of 11 amino acids. The germline gives CDR1 DFQATT, CDR2 SNEGSKA (reference sequence). CDR3 residues: CSARLGREQYF. The CDR3, as DNA: TGCAGTGCTAGACTCGGCCGCGAGCAGTACTTC.

The rearrangement uses TRBV19 and TRBJ1-6; D is possibly TRBD1 (6 bases). The CDR3 is 15 residues long. Germline V lookup: CDR1 LNHDA, CDR2 SQIVND (reference sequence). Trimming shortened V by 3 bases and J by 5 bases, and 11 bases separated the two germline ends. This CDR3 reads CASSIEGHNNSPLHF. The CDR3 nucleotides read TGTGCCAGTAGTATTGAGGGACATAATAATTCACCCCTCCACTTT. The variable domain in full, completed from reference TRBV19 and TRBJ1-6, reads DGGITQSPKYLFRKEGQNVTLSCEQNLNHDAMYWYRQDPGQGLRLIYYSQIVNDFQKGDIAEGYSVSREKKESFPLTVTSAQKNPTAFYLCASSIEGHNNSPLHFGNGTRLTVT.

This chain uses TRBV13 with TRBJ2-3; the D gene is possibly TRBD1 (7 bases). Germline V CDR1 and CDR2: PRHDT, FYEKMQ (reference sequence). The CDR3 spans 16 residues. The V gene lost 9 bases and the J gene lost 4 bases, with 23 bases spanning the gap. CDR3 in amino acids: CASARWQGGRSDTQYF. CDR3 DNA: TGTGCCAGTGCGAGATGGCAGGGGGGCCGTTCAGATACGCAGTATTTT.

In DNA form, the CDR3 reads TGTGCCAGCAGTTTAAAGGGGACAGGGGGAAATCAGCCCCAGCATTTT. It codes for CASSLKGTGGNQPQHF. This chain uses TRBV6-5 with TRBJ1-5; the match to TRBD1 covers 11 bases. CDR1 is MNHEY, CDR2 SVGAGI, per germline. The V segment lost 4 bases and the J segment 4 bases; nucleotides outside the gene matches: 6. The CDR3 consists of 16 residues.

This clone was observed a handful of times. The chain links TRBV7-8 to TRBJ2-3; TRBD2 might be the D (6 bases). The V gene lost 5 bases and the J gene lost 2 bases, with 11 bases spanning the gap. This CDR3 has 14 amino acids. The germline V gene encodes CDR1 SGHVS and CDR2 FQNEAQ. This chain's CDR3 is CASSRETSTDTQYF. CDR3 in DNA: TGTGCCAGCAGCCGGGAGACTTCCACAGATACGCAGTATTTT.

The chain uses TRBV21-1 and TRBJ2-7; the D call of TRBD2 is as the table states it, not checked on the DNA. TRBV21-1 is labeled a pseudogene. CDR3 length: 16 amino acids. CDR3 DNA: TGTGCCAGCAGCTGGGTGAGAGGCGTTAGGTCCTACGAGCAGTACTTC. It translates to CASSWVRGVRSYEQYF.

V is TRBV7-9 and J is TRBJ1-4; D remains ambiguous. The germline V and J ends were trimmed by 1 base and 6 bases, with 12 bases remaining between them. The CDR3 sequence is 15 residues long. In germline, CDR1 is SEHNR, CDR2 FQNEAQ (reference sequence). In DNA form, the CDR3 reads TGTGCCAGCAGCTTAGGCACCGCTATGGATGAAAAACTGTTTTTT. Its translation is CASSLGTAMDEKLFF.

The chain has TRBV6-6 and TRBJ1-5; D gene ambiguous. V was clipped by 6 bases and J by 9 bases, with 9 bases between them. The CDR3 has 11 residues. From germline, CDR1 is MNHNY and CDR2 SVGAGI (reference sequence). The CDR3 region has the DNA TGTGCCAGCAGCCAGTCTGGGCCCCAGCATTTT. This codes for CASSQSGPQHF.

In DNA, the CDR3 is TGTGCCAGCAGTGATCAGTCATTGACTCCTAGCACAGATACGCAGTATTTT. Protein sequence: CASSDQSLTPSTDTQYF. This chain joins TRBV6-1 and TRBJ2-3, with D unclear. This CDR3 is 17 amino acids long. Germline V lookup: CDR1 MNHNS, CDR2 SASEGT. V lost 3 bases, J lost 0 bases, and 16 bases lay in between.